The source of this TCR beta chain is a study of blood T cell repertoires in COVID-19. Across the whole study: Some COVID-19 samples were acute and others convalescent; all came from the United States, Italy and Spain. T cells, B-cell-depleted T cells, or PBMCs supplied cDNA or gDNA.

This clone was seen only a few times. The CDR3 loop spans 16 amino acids. From germline, CDR1 is SGHRS and CDR2 YFSETQ. V shed 0 bases and J 4 bases; nucleotides not matched to a gene: 8. Individuals drawn from about two dozen US areas were about 18 to 95 years old. Cohort 3 recovery required two negative PCRs, clearance, or symptom resolution. The repertoire was sequenced with immunoSEQ multiplex PCR; TCRdb's copy has only in-frame clones and lacks some. The sample yields 300,000 or so clones, more than 85% seen once. The chain links TRBV5-1 to TRBJ2-3, with TRBD1 identical over 7 bases. Material: PBMCs or T cells enriched from blood (not recorded which). This TCR came from a woman aged 30 to 39 who had recovered from COVID-19. In nucleotides, the CDR3 is TGCGCCAGCAGCTTGGGGGGGACAGCCCGTGCAGATACGCAGTATTTT. Translation gives CASSLGGTARADTQYF.